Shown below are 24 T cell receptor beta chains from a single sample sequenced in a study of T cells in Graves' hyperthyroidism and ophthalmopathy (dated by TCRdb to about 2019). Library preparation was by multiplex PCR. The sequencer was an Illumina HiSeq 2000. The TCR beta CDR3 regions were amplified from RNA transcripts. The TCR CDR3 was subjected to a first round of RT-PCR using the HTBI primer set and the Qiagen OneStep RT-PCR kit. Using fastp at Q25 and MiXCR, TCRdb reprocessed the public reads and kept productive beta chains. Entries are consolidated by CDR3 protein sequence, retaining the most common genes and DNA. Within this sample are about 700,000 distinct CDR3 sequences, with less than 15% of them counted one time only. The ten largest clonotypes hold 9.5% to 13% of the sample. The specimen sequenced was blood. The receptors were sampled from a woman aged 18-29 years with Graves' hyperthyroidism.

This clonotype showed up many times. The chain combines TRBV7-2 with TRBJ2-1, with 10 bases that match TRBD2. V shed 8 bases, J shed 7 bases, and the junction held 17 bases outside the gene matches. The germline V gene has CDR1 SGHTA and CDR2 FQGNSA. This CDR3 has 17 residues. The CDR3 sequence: CASSIRSGRAGENEQFF. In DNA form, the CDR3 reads TGTGCCAGCTCAATTAGGAGCGGGAGGGCCGGTGAAAATGAGCAGTTCTTC.

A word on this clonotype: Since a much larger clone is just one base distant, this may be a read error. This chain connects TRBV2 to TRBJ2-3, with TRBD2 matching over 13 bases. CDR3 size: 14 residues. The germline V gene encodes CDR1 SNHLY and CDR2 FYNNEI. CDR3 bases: TGTGTCAGCAGTCGGACTAGCGGGAGTGATACGCAGTATTTT. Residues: CVSSRTSGSDTQYF.

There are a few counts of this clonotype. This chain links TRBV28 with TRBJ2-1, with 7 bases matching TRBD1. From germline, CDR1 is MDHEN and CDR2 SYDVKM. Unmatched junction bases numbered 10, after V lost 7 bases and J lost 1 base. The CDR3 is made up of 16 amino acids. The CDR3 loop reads CASTKRMTGSYNEQFF. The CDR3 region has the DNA TGTGCCAGCACCAAACGAATGACAGGGTCCTACAATGAGCAGTTCTTC.

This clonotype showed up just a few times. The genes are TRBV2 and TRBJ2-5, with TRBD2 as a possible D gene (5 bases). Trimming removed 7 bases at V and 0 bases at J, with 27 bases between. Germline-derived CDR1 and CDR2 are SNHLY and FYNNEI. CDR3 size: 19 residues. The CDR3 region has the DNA TGTGCCAGCATATATCCCGGCACCGCCGACGGACTGTACCAAGAGACCCAGTACTTC. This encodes CASIYPGTADGLYQETQYF. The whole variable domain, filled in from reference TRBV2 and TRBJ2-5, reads EPEVTQTPSHQVTQMGQEVILRCVPISNHLYFYWYRQILGQKVEFLVSFYNNEISEKSEIFDDQFSVERPDGSNFTLKIRSTKLEDSAMYFCASIYPGTADGLYQETQYFGPGTRLLVL.

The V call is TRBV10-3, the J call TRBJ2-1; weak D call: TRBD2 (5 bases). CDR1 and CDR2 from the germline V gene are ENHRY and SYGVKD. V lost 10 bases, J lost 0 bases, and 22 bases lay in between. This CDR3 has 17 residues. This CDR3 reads CATRGTEDYSSYNEQFF. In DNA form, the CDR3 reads TGTGCCACTCGGGGAACAGAAGACTACAGCTCCTACAATGAGCAGTTCTTC.

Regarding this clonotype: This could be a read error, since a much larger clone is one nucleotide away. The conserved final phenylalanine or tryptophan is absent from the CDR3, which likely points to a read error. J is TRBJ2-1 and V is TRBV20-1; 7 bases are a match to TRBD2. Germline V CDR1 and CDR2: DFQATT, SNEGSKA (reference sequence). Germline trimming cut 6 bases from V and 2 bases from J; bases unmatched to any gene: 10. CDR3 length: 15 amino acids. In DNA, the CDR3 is TGCAGTGCGAGACGACTAGCAGAGACCTACAATGAGCAGTTCGTC. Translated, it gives CSARRLAETYNEQFV.

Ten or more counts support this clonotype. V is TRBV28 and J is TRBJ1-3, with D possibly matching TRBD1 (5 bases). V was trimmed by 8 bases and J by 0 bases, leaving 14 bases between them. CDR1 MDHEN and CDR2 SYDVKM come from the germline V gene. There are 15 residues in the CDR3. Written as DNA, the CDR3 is TGTGCCAGCTTCTCCGGGGGGTCCTCTGGAAACACCATATATTTT. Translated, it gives CASFSGGSSGNTIYF.

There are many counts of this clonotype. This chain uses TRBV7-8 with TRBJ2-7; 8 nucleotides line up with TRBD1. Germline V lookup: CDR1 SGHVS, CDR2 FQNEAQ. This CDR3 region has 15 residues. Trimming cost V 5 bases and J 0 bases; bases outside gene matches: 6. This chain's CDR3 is CASSPRQGSSYEQYF. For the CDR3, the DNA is TGTGCCAGCAGCCCCCGACAGGGGAGCTCCTACGAGCAGTACTTC.

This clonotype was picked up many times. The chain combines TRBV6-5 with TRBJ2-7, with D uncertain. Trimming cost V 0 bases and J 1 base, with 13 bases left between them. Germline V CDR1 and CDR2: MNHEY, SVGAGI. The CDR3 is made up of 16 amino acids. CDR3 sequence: CASSYSVADGSYEQYF. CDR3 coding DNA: TGTGCCAGCAGTTACTCGGTGGCGGACGGGTCCTACGAGCAGTACTTC.

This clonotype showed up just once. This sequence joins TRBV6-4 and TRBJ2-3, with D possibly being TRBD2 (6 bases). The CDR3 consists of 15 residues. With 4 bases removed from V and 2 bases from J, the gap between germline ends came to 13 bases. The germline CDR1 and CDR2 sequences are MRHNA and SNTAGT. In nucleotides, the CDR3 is TGTGCCAGCAGTGGCGGGACTCTCCCCACAGATACGCAGTATTTT. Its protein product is CASSGGTLPTDTQYF.

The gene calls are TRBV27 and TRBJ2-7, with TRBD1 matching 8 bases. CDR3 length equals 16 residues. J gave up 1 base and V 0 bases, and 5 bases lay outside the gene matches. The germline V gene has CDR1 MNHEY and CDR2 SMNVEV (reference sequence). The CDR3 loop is CASSLSTGEKSYEQYF. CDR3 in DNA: TGTGCCAGCAGTTTATCGACAGGGGAGAAGTCCTACGAGCAGTACTTC.

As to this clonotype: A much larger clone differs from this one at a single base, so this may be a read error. CDR3 bases: TGTGCCAGCAGGGCCCGGGACAGTAGAACTCCCCAGCATTTT. Translated, it gives CASRARDSRTPQHF. The chain combines TRBV28 with TRBJ1-5, with 7 nucleotides matching TRBD1. The CDR3 covers 14 residues. CDR1 is MDHEN, CDR2 SYDVKM, per germline. The junction had 12 bases not matched to a gene; V was cut back by 6 bases and J by 10 bases.

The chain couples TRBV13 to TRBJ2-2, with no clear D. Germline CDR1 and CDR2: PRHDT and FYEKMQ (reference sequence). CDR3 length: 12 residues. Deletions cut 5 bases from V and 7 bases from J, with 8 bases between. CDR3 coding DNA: TGTGCCAGCAGCCCCCGACGCGGGGAGCTGTTTTTT. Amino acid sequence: CASSPRRGELFF.

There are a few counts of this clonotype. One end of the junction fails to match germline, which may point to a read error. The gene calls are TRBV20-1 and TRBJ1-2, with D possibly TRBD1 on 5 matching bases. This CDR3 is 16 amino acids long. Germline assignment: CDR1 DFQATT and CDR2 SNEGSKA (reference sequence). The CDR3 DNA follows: TGCGGTGCTAGAGATCCGAGGACATGGCTAAACTATGGCTACACCTTC. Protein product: CGARDPRTWLNYGYTF.

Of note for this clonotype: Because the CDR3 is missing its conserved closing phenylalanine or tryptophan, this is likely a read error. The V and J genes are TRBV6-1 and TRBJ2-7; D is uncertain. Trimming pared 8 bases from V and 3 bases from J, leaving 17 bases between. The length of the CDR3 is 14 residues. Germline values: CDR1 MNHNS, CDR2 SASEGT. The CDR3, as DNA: TGTGCCAGCGCCTCCCCCGGGTCAAACTACGAGCAGTACCTC. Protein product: CASASPGSNYEQYL.

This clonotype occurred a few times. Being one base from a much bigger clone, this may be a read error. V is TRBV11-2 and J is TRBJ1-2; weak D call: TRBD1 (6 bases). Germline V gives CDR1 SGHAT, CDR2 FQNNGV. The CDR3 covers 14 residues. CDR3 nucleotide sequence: TGTGCCAACAGCTCAGCCCGGGGGGCATATGGCTACACCTTC. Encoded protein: CANSSARGAYGYTF. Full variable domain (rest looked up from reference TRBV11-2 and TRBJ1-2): EAGVAQSPRYKIIEKRQSVAFWCNPISGHATLYWYQQILGQGPKLLIQFQNNGVVDDSQLPKDRFSAERLKGVDSTLKIQPAKLEDSAVYLCANSSARGAYGYTFGSGTRLTVV.

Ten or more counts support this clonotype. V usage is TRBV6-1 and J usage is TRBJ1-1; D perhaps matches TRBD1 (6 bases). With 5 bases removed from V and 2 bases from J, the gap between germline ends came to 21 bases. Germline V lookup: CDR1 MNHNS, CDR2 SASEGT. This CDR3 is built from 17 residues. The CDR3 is CASSRTAGGTANTEAFF. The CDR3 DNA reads TGTGCCAGCAGTCGGACGGCCGGGGGCACCGCAAACACTGAAGCTTTCTTT.

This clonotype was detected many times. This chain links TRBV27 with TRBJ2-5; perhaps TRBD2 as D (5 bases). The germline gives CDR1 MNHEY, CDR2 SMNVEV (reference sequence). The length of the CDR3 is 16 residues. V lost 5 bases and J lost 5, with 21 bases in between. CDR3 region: CASSPHVVRVRETQYF. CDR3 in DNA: TGTGCCAGCAGTCCCCACGTTGTGCGGGTACGGGAGACCCAGTACTTC.

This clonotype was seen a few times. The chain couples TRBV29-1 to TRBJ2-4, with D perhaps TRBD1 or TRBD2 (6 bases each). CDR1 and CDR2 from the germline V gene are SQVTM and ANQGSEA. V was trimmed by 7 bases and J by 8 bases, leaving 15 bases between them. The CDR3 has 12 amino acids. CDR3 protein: CSAAHREDIQYF. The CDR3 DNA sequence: TGCAGCGCAGCGCACAGGGAGGACATTCAGTACTTC.

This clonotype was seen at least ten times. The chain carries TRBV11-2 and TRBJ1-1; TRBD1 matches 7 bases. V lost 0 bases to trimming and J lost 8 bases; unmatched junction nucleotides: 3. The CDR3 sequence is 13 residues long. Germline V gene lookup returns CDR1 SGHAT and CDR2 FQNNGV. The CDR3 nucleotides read TGTGCCAGCAGCTTAGAAGGGGGCCAGGAAGCTTTCTTT. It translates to CASSLEGGQEAFF. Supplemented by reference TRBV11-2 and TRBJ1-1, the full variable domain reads EAGVAQSPRYKIIEKRQSVAFWCNPISGHATLYWYQQILGQGPKLLIQFQNNGVVDDSQLPKDRFSAERLKGVDSTLKIQPAKLEDSAVYLCASSLEGGQEAFFGQGTRLTVV.

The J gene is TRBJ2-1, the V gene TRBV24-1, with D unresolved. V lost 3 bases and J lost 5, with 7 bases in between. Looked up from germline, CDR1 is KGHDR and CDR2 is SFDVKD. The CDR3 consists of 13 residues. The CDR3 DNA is TGTGCCACCAGTGATGCCTCTAACAATGAGCAGTTCTTC. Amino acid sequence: CATSDASNNEQFF.

This chain's CDR3 is CASTPGPHEQYF. Here the CDR3 DNA reads TGTGCCAGCACCCCTGGCCCCCACGAGCAGTACTTC. V gene TRBV7-9 combines with J gene TRBJ2-7; D not certain. Germline-derived CDR1 and CDR2 are SEHNR and FQNEAQ (reference sequence). With 7 bases removed from V and 5 bases from J, the gap between germline ends came to 12 bases. This CDR3 region has 12 residues.

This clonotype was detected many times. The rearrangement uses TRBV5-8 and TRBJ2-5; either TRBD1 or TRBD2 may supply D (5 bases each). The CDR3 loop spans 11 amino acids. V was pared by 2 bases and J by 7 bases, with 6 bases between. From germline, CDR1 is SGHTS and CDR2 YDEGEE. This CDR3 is CASSFGGTQYF. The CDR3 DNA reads TGTGCCAGCAGCTTTGGGGGGACCCAGTACTTC.

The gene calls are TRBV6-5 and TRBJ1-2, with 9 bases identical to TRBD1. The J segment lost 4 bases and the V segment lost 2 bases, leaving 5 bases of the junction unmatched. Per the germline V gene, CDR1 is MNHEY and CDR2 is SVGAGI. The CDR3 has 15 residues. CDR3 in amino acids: CASSYPTGGSYGYTF. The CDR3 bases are TGTGCCAGCAGTTACCCCACAGGGGGCTCCTATGGCTACACCTTC.